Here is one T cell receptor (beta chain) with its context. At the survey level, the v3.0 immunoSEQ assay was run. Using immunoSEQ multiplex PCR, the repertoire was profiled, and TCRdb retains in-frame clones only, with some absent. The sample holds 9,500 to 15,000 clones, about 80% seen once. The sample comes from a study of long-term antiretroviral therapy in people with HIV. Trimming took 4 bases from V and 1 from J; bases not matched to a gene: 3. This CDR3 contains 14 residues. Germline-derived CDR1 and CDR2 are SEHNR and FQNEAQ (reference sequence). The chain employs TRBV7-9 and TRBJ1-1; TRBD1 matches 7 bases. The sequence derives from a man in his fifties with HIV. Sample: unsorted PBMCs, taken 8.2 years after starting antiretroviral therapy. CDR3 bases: TGTGCCAGCAGCTCCGGGACAGAGAACACTGAAGCTTTCTTT. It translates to CASSSGTENTEAFF.